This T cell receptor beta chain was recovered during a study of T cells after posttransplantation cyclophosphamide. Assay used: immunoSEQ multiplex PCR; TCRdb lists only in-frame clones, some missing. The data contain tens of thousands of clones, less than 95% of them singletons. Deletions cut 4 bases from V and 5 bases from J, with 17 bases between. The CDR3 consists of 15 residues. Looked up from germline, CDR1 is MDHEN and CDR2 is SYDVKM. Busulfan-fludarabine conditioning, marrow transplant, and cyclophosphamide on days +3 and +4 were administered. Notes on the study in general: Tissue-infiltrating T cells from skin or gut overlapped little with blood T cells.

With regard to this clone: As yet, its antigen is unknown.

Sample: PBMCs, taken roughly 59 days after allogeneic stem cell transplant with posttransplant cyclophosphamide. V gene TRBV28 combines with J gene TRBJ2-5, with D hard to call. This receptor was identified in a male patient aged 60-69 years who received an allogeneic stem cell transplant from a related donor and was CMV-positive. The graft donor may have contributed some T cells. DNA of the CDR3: TGTGCCAGCAGTTCTTACTCTCCCCCAACGGAGACCCAGTACTTC. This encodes CASSSYSPPTETQYF. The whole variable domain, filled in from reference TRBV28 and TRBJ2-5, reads DVKVTQSSRYLVKRTGEKVFLECVQDMDHENMFWYRQDPGLGLRLIYFSYDVKMKEKGDIPEGYSVSREKKERFSLILESASTNQTSMYLCASSSYSPPTETQYFGPGTRLLVL.